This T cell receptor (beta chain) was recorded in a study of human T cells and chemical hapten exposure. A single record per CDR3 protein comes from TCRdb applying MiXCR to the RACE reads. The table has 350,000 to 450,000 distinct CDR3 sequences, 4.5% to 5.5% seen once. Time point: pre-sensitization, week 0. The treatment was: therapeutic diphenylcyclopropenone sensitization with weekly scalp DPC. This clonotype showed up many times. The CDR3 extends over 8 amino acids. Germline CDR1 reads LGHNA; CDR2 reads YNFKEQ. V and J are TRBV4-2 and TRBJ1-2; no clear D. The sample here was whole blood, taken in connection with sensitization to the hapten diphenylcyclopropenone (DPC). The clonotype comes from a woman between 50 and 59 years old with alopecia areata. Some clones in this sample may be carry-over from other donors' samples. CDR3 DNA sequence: TGTGTCCAGGTTGGCTACACCTTC. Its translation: CVQVGYTF.